Below, 27 T cell receptor beta chains from the same sample are listed, as sequenced in a study of metastatic and nonmetastatic thyroid tumors. Patients had received no treatment of any kind before thyroid surgery. TCRdb re-called the PCR reads via MiXCR. The sample yields 12,000 or so clones, over 20% seen once. Sequencing was carried out using adjacent normal tissue. The source of these receptors is a female donor with papillary thyroid cancer or a benign thyroid nodule (not recorded which). Some clones in this sample may be carry-over from other donors' samples.

The chain has TRBV5-1 and TRBJ1-2, with 9 positions matching TRBD1. The length of the CDR3 is 14 residues. Germline V gives CDR1 SGHRS, CDR2 YFSETQ. The junction had 0 bases not matched to a gene; V was cut back by 1 base and J by 2 bases. The CDR3 reads CASSLTGGNYGYTF. The CDR3 DNA reads TGCGCCAGCAGCTTGACAGGGGGCAACTATGGCTACACCTTC.

This clone has ten or more counts. This rearrangement joins TRBV7-2 to TRBJ1-5; no clear D. V lost 1 base and J 1 base, leaving 8 bases between the germline ends. The CDR3 sequence is 15 residues long. The V gene's germline CDR1 is SGHTA and CDR2 FQGNSA. CDR3 nucleotides: TGTGCCAGCAGCTTAGACATTTTGAGCAATCAGCCCCAGCATTTT. Protein: CASSLDILSNQPQHF. Full variable domain (missing parts from reference TRBV7-2 and TRBJ1-5): GAGVSQSPSNKVTEKGKDVELRCDPISGHTALYWYRQSLGQGLEFLIYFQGNSAPDKSGLPSDRFSAERTGGSVSTLTIQRTQQEDSAVYLCASSLDILSNQPQHFGDGTRLSIL.

This clone showed up just a few times. The V call is TRBV19, the J call TRBJ1-2; unclear D gene. Trimming removed 3 bases at V and 2 bases at J, with 7 bases between. Germline V gene data show CDR1 as LNHDA and CDR2 as SQIVND (reference sequence). The CDR3 sequence is 13 residues long. In DNA, the CDR3 is TGTGCCAGTAGTATCGGAGGGAACTATGGCTACACCTTC. This encodes CASSIGGNYGYTF.

In its sample, this clone is medium-sized (0.01 to 0.1%). The chain links TRBV2 to TRBJ2-7, with D possibly being TRBD2 (5 bases). In germline, CDR1 is SNHLY, CDR2 FYNNEI. V lost 6 bases, J lost 0 bases, and 15 bases lay in between. The CDR3 covers 15 residues. Written as DNA, the CDR3 is TGTGCCAGCAGAGGAATCGGACTGAGCTCCTACGAGCAGTACTTC. Protein: CASRGIGLSSYEQYF.

This clone occurred a few times. This chain connects TRBV7-9 to TRBJ2-7; no clear D. V lost 5 bases and J 1 base, leaving 12 bases between the germline ends. This CDR3 is built from 14 residues. Germline CDR1 is SEHNR and CDR2 is FQNEAQ (reference sequence). The CDR3 here is CASSPSRESYEQYF. The CDR3 DNA follows: TGTGCCAGCAGCCCCTCAAGGGAATCCTACGAGCAGTACTTC.

J is TRBJ2-7 and V is TRBV20-1, with TRBD2 identical over 12 bases. With 5 bases clipped from V and 1 base from J, the junction kept 9 bases outside the gene matches. Looked up from germline, CDR1 is DFQATT and CDR2 is SNEGSKA (reference sequence). The CDR3 is 16 residues long. CDR3 coding DNA: TGCAGTGCTCGCACTAGCGGGAGGAGGGAGTCCTACGAGCAGTACTTC. Its protein is CSARTSGRRESYEQYF.

For this clone: One end of the junction is discordant with germline, which a read error may explain. The rearrangement joins TRBV6-2 or TRBV6-3 to TRBJ2-1, with 11 bases that match TRBD2. The CDR3 loop spans 14 amino acids. Germline loops: CDR1 MNHEY, CDR2 SVGEGT. DNA for the CDR3: TGTGCCAGCAGAATAGCGGGAGGGAACAATGAGCAATTCTTC. It encodes CASRIAGGNNEQFF.

CDR3 coding DNA: TGTGCCAGTAGTATAATCAGCGGGAGGGATTTCACAGATACGCAGTATTTT. It encodes CASSIISGRDFTDTQYF. This chain links TRBV19 with TRBJ2-3; 10 bases agree with TRBD2. Germline trimming cut 2 bases from V and 2 bases from J; bases unmatched to any gene: 7. The CDR3 runs 17 residues. Germline assignment: CDR1 LNHDA and CDR2 SQIVND (reference sequence).

This clone was recorded at least ten times. Other DNA sequences in the same sample also yield this CDR3. The chain carries TRBV14 and TRBJ1-1; the D gene is possibly TRBD1 (5 bases). CDR1 is SGHDN and CDR2 is FVKESK in the germline V gene. V lost 6 bases to trimming and J lost 4 bases, with 18 bases between them. This CDR3 spans 15 amino acids. CDR3: CASSRQPKIGTEAFF. The CDR3 nucleotides are TGTGCCAGCAGTCGACAGCCTAAAATAGGCACTGAAGCTTTCTTT.

This clone was counted at least ten times. The V call is TRBV9, the J call TRBJ2-3; 10 bases line up with TRBD2. V dropped 4 bases and J dropped 1; count of bases not matched to a gene: 6. The V gene's germline CDR1 is SGDLS and CDR2 YYNGEE. CDR3 size: 16 residues. The CDR3 region is CASSPLAGDGTDTQYF. Written as DNA, the CDR3 is TGTGCCAGCAGCCCCCTAGCGGGAGATGGCACAGATACGCAGTATTTT.

The chain couples TRBV7-3 to TRBJ2-1; D not resolved. V was trimmed by 2 bases and J by 13 bases, leaving 9 bases between them. Germline V gene lookup returns CDR1 SGHTA and CDR2 FQGTGA. The length of the CDR3 is 11 residues. Here the CDR3 DNA reads TGTGCCAGCAGCTTACGGTACCATCAGTTCTTC. Its protein product is CASSLRYHQFF.

The V and J genes are TRBV6-2 or TRBV6-3 and TRBJ1-5; D unclear. Trimming removed 2 bases from V and 7 bases from J, with 3 bases in between. From germline, CDR1 is MNHEY and CDR2 SVGEGT. This CDR3 has 11 residues. The CDR3 DNA is TGTGCCAGCAGTTACCGACAGCCCCAGCATTTT. Translated: CASSYRQPQHF.

This sequence joins TRBV11-3 and TRBJ2-2; D unresolved. Germline CDR1 SGHNT, CDR2 YENEEA. CDR3 length equals 15 residues. Trimming pared 4 bases from V and 3 bases from J, leaving 12 bases between. The CDR3 region is CASSSRRSHTGELFF. CDR3 nucleotide sequence: TGTGCCAGCAGCTCCCGAAGGTCCCACACCGGGGAGCTGTTTTTT.

V is TRBV27 and J is TRBJ1-1; unclear D gene. The CDR3 runs 16 residues. V was trimmed by 2 bases and J by 7 bases, leaving 20 bases between them. Germline CDR1 is MNHEY and CDR2 is SMNVEV (reference sequence). The CDR3 nucleotides read TGTGCCAGCAGTTTAGGTCCTCTAGCGAGGTTCTATGAAGCTTTCTTT. Residues: CASSLGPLARFYEAFF.

This clone was found many times. The rearrangement uses TRBV5-5 and TRBJ2-3; 12 nucleotides line up with TRBD2. V was clipped by 6 bases and J by 4 bases; unmatched bases: 9. This CDR3 has 16 residues. Germline values: CDR1 SGHKS, CDR2 YYEKEE (reference sequence). Written as DNA, the CDR3 is TGTGCCAGCACTCTAGCGGGAGGGCGTGTTGCAGATACGCAGTATTTT. It encodes CASTLAGGRVADTQYF.

V is TRBV9 and J is TRBJ2-1; 10 positions agree with TRBD1. V was pared by 4 bases and J by 9 bases, with 10 bases of the junction left unmatched. CDR3 length equals 15 residues. In germline, CDR1 is SGDLS, CDR2 YYNGEE. The CDR3 DNA sequence: TGTGCCAGCAGCCCACGGACAGGGGGATGGAGTGAGCAGTTCTTC. This codes for CASSPRTGGWSEQFF.

The V and J genes are TRBV2 and TRBJ2-1; TRBD1 aligns across 8 bases. V shed 8 bases and J 13 bases; nucleotides not matched to a gene: 10. The CDR3 covers 12 residues. Per germline, CDR1 SNHLY and CDR2 FYNNEI. CDR3 sequence (DNA): TGTGCCAGCGGACAGGGCGGGTGTTACCAGTTCTTC. As protein: CASGQGGCYQFF.

V gene TRBV28 combines with J gene TRBJ1-5, with 9 bases aligning to TRBD1. The CDR3 runs 17 residues. Germline trimming cut 3 bases from V and 2 bases from J; bases unmatched to any gene: 8. From germline, CDR1 is MDHEN and CDR2 SYDVKM. The CDR3 here is CASSLGDRVIGNQPQHF. The CDR3 nucleotides are TGTGCCAGCAGTTTGGGGGACAGGGTTATAGGCAATCAGCCCCAGCATTTT.

The gene calls are TRBV2 and TRBJ2-7, with a weak D call TRBD2 (6 bases). CDR3 length: 14 amino acids. Looked up from germline, CDR1 is SNHLY and CDR2 is FYNNEI. The V end was cut by 6 bases, the J end by 1 base, with 13 bases between. As DNA, the CDR3 is TGTGCCAGCAGGTCGGGGACTCAATCCTACGAGCAGTACTTC. Encoded protein: CASRSGTQSYEQYF.

A word on this clone: This is likely a read error, given that the CDR3 carries no conserved phenylalanine or tryptophan at its end. V usage is TRBV19 and J usage is TRBJ2-3; D may match TRBD1 or TRBD2 (5 bases each). CDR1 and CDR2 from the germline V gene are LNHDA and SQIVND (reference sequence). This CDR3 is built from 13 residues. CDR3 loop: CASRRDDTYTQYL. The CDR3 region has the DNA TGTGCCAGTCGCCGGGACGACACATATACGCAGTATCTT.

The V and J genes are TRBV11-2 and TRBJ2-7; D unclear. Deletions cut 0 bases from V and 1 base from J, with 4 bases between. There are 13 residues in the CDR3. Per the germline V gene, CDR1 is SGHAT and CDR2 is FQNNGV. Here the CDR3 reads CASSLEASYEQYF. The CDR3 DNA follows: TGTGCCAGCAGCTTAGAGGCATCCTACGAGCAGTACTTC.

CDR3 sequence reads: CASITGLEGNEQFF. The DNA for the CDR3 is TGTGCCAGTATCACCGGACTAGAGGGTAATGAGCAGTTCTTC. The chain uses TRBV7-9 and TRBJ2-1; TRBD2 aligns across 7 bases. V shed 9 bases, J shed 7 bases, and the junction held 12 bases outside the gene matches. This CDR3 has 14 amino acids. Germline CDR1 SEHNR, CDR2 FQNEAQ (reference sequence).

This clone was detected a few times. The chain employs TRBV18 and TRBJ1-6, with 8 bases identical to TRBD1. In germline, CDR1 is KGHSH, CDR2 LQKENI. The CDR3 has 13 amino acids. V was clipped by 6 bases and J by 10 bases; unmatched bases: 5. The CDR3: CASSSDRASPLHF. The CDR3 nucleotides are TGTGCCAGCTCGTCGGACAGGGCCTCACCCCTCCACTTT.

The sample holds a few counts of this clone. Possible read error: a much larger clone is one base away. J is TRBJ2-5 and V is TRBV15; 8 bases fit TRBD2. This CDR3 comprises 16 residues. Germline CDR1 reads LNHNV; CDR2 reads YYDKDF (reference sequence). CDR3 region: CATSRVSGGPQEAQYF. DNA for the CDR3: TGTGCCACCAGCAGGGTATCGGGAGGGCCTCAAGAGGCCCAGTACTTC.

This clone was seen many times. The DNA for the CDR3 is TGCGCCAGCAGCCCCCGGACAGGTGGCGGGGAGCTGTTTTTT. Its translation is CASSPRTGGGELFF. V usage is TRBV5-1 and J usage is TRBJ2-2, with 7 positions matching TRBD1. The germline V gene has CDR1 SGHRS and CDR2 YFSETQ. With V trimmed by 4 bases and J by 7 bases, 7 bases remained unmatched. The CDR3 has 14 residues.

This clone was detected a few times. This chain uses TRBV2 with TRBJ2-7; 8 nucleotides match TRBD2. J was trimmed by 7 bases and V by 7 bases; bases with no gene match: 15. CDR3 length: 15 residues. The germline CDR1 and CDR2 sequences are SNHLY and FYNNEI. CDR3 residues: CASTLIAGRLSEQYF. For the CDR3, the DNA is TGTGCCAGCACTCTAATAGCGGGAAGATTATCGGAGCAGTACTTC.

The chain recombines TRBV5-6 with TRBJ1-1; 9 nucleotides match TRBD1. CDR1 and CDR2 (germline): SGHDT, YYEEEE. This CDR3 region has 13 residues. After removal of 2 bases from V and 8 bases from J, the junction contained 4 bases not matched to a gene. The CDR3 is CASSFRQGEEAFF. CDR3 nucleotide sequence: TGTGCCAGCAGCTTCAGACAGGGGGAAGAAGCTTTCTTT.